This T cell receptor (beta chain) was identified during a study of blood T cell repertoires in COVID-19. Study overall: Material from acute and convalescent COVID-19 was sourced from the United States, Italy and Spain. PBMCs, B-cell-depleted T cells, or T cells were the source of the cDNA or gDNA that made up the material.

From germline, CDR1 is KGHSH and CDR2 LQKENI. The CDR3 totals 13 residues. V lost 3 bases and J 6 bases, leaving 9 bases between the germline ends. Methods used by the authors: Amplification from reference gene primers served as the basis for estimated nucleated cell counts. Clones were read by immunoSEQ multiplex PCR, and TCRdb kept only the in-frame ones, dropping some. V, J and clone size reflect that table, while D and trimming were determined from the DNA. The sample consists of almost 400,000 clones, nearly 90% of them appearing once. Allocation to cohorts depended on clinical history reported by the participants.

The source material was PBMCs or T cells enriched from blood (not recorded which). The receptor was isolated from a woman in her 30s who had recovered from COVID-19. The rearrangement links TRBV18 to TRBJ2-1; D is perhaps TRBD2 (6 bases). CDR3 amino acids: CASSPDGSNEQFF. CDR3 sequence (DNA): TGTGCCAGCTCACCGGACGGGAGCAATGAGCAGTTCTTC.